This T cell receptor (beta chain) was retrieved from a study of vaccination effects on CD4 cells after COVID-19. The CDR3 contains 12 residues. The germline CDR1 and CDR2 sequences are SGHRS and YFSETQ. The germline V and J ends were trimmed by 5 bases and 6 bases, with 11 bases remaining between them. Note on this clone: Its matching antigen is unknown.

In the ViraFEST assay, antigen-specific CD4+ clonotypes were identified by expansion after peptide-pool stimulation. Following an approximately eleven-day culture, CD4+ T cells were purified. The individual was infected with SARS-CoV-2 between March and December 2020, as confirmed by PCR. TCRdb's copy holds only in-frame clones and misses some; the assay was immunoSEQ multiplex PCR. The repertoire includes some 24,000 clones, approximately 76% of them detected once, and approximately 16% sits in the top ten. The rearrangement joins TRBV5-1 to TRBJ1-2; D may be TRBD1 (5 bases). This TCR came from a human donor who had a prior SARS-CoV-2 infection. The sequencing used CD4+ T cells from PBMCs cultured with SARS-CoV-2 spike peptides, collected before COVID-19 vaccination. DNA of the CDR3: TGCGCCAGCAGTGGGCAGGGTGATGGCTACACCTTC. It specifies CASSGQGDGYTF.